These 20 T cell receptor beta chains came from one sample sequenced in a study of long-term antiretroviral therapy in people with HIV. An immunoSEQ assay, version v3.0, was performed at survey level. Data came from immunoSEQ multiplex PCR; TCRdb stores just in-frame clones and leaves some out. The sample lists over 10,000 clones; about 73% were seen once. Here the sequenced sample was unsorted PBMCs, taken less than 3.3 years before starting antiretroviral therapy. These receptors originate from a middle-aged man with HIV.

The V call is TRBV7-9, the J call TRBJ2-7; D unclear. Trimming cost V 1 base and J 5 bases, with 3 bases left between them. This CDR3 is built from 11 residues. Germline V gene data show CDR1 as SEHNR and CDR2 as FQNEAQ (reference sequence). The CDR3 loop is CASSLEDEQYF. CDR3 bases: TGTGCCAGCAGCTTAGAGGACGAGCAGTACTTC.

This rearrangement joins TRBV7-8 to TRBJ2-2; 8 nucleotides match TRBD2. Trimming took 3 bases from V and 7 from J; bases not matched to a gene: 7. CDR1 is SGHVS, CDR2 FQNEAQ, per germline. This CDR3 spans 15 amino acids. CDR3 nucleotide sequence: TGTGCCAGCAGCTTGGAGGGACTAGTGGGCGGGGAGCTGTTTTTT. This translates into CASSLEGLVGGELFF.

With regard to this clone: In the same sample, other DNA sequences code for this CDR3. The chain carries TRBV7-9 and TRBJ1-2; TRBD1 agrees at 7 bases. The CDR3 consists of 13 residues. The ends lost 5 bases at V and 4 bases at J; junction bases unmatched: 4. The germline V gene has CDR1 SEHNR and CDR2 FQNEAQ (reference sequence). In nucleotides, the CDR3 is TGTGCCAGCAGCCCGACAGGGCTCTATGGCTACACCTTC. This gives the protein CASSPTGLYGYTF.

This chain joins TRBV7-2 and TRBJ1-1; no reliable D call. The V gene's germline CDR1 is SGHTA and CDR2 FQGNSA. CDR3 length: 15 amino acids. The V end lost 4 bases, the J end lost 3 bases, and 15 bases lay between the germline ends. The CDR3 loop is CASSSENQAYTEAFF. The DNA for the CDR3 is TGTGCCAGCAGCTCAGAAAACCAGGCATACACTGAAGCTTTCTTT.

This clone was picked up a small number of times. This chain links TRBV7-3 with TRBJ2-2; 12 bases line up with TRBD1. There are 17 residues in the CDR3. CDR1 is SGHTA and CDR2 is FQGTGA in the germline V gene. The junction had 6 bases not matched to a gene; V was cut back by 2 bases and J by 5 bases. The CDR3 DNA reads as TGTGCCAGCAGCTTATACGGGACAGGGGGCACGACCGGGGAGCTGTTTTTT. Translated: CASSLYGTGGTTGELFF.

V gene TRBV5-1 combines with J gene TRBJ2-5, with D perhaps TRBD1 (5 bases). In germline, CDR1 is SGHRS, CDR2 YFSETQ. The CDR3 consists of 14 residues. V was shortened by 4 bases and J by 2 bases, with 12 bases between the two germline ends. Written as DNA, the CDR3 is TGCGCCAGCAGCCCGGTGACAGCGCAAGAGACCCAGTACTTC. Encoded protein: CASSPVTAQETQYF.

This chain joins TRBV5-6 and TRBJ1-5; tentative D call: TRBD1 (5 bases). V gave up 4 bases and J gave up 6 bases, with 20 bases separating them. This CDR3 contains 16 residues. Per germline, CDR1 SGHDT and CDR2 YYEEEE. CDR3: CASSLRQGERRQPQHF. The DNA for the CDR3 is TGTGCCAGCAGCCTCCGTCAGGGTGAAAGACGTCAGCCCCAGCATTTT.

This rearrangement joins TRBV19 to TRBJ1-5; TRBD1 matches at 7 bases. CDR3 length: 13 residues. The J segment lost 10 bases and the V segment lost 4 bases, leaving 7 bases of the junction unmatched. Germline assignment: CDR1 LNHDA and CDR2 SQIVND (reference sequence). The CDR3 coding sequence is TGTGCCAGTAGTACCACATGGGACAGACCCCAGCATTTT. Translating gives CASSTTWDRPQHF.

V is TRBV6-5 and J is TRBJ2-7, with D possibly being TRBD2 (5 bases). V gave up 6 bases and J gave up 6 bases, with 18 bases separating them. Germline V gives CDR1 MNHEY, CDR2 SVGAGI. CDR3 size: 14 residues. The CDR3 sequence is CASRSRWTGLEQYF. CDR3 DNA sequence: TGTGCCAGCAGGTCGAGGTGGACTGGTCTCGAGCAGTACTTC.

The V call is TRBV4-3, the J call TRBJ2-3; D gene unclear. Trimming stripped 4 bases from V and 0 bases from J, with 11 bases between. This CDR3 has 15 residues. Germline V gives CDR1 LGHNA, CDR2 YSLEER. CDR3 protein: CASSLRVLSTDTQYF. CDR3 sequence (DNA): TGCGCCAGCAGCCTAAGAGTGCTTAGCACAGATACGCAGTATTTT.

J is TRBJ2-7 and V is TRBV4-3; tentatively, D is TRBD2 (5 bases). V dropped 0 bases and J dropped 3 bases, with 9 bases sitting between them. The CDR3 totals 14 residues. The V gene's germline CDR1 is LGHNA and CDR2 YSLEER. CDR3 loop: CASSQEREIYEQYF. CDR3 nucleotide sequence: TGCGCCAGCAGCCAAGAGAGGGAGATCTACGAGCAGTACTTC.

This clone was seen a handful of times. This chain uses TRBV7-9 with TRBJ2-7; D remains ambiguous. Germline CDR1 and CDR2: SEHNR and FQNEAQ (reference sequence). With 5 bases removed from V and 5 bases from J, the gap between germline ends came to 10 bases. The CDR3 has 12 residues. CDR3 nucleotide sequence: TGTGCCAGCAGCACCTCGGCCCACGAGCAGTACTTC. Protein: CASSTSAHEQYF.

V is TRBV5-1 and J is TRBJ2-7; D possibly corresponds to TRBD2 (6 bases). Trimming pared 4 bases from V and 0 bases from J, leaving 14 bases between. Germline loops: CDR1 SGHRS, CDR2 YFSETQ. The CDR3 sequence is 15 residues long. CDR3 sequence: CASSISGGSSYEQYF. CDR3 in DNA: TGCGCCAGCAGCATTTCTGGAGGGAGCTCCTACGAGCAGTACTTC.

The CDR3 is CASSYMPGTGGAEAFF. CDR3 bases: TGCGCCAGCAGCTATATGCCCGGGACAGGGGGCGCCGAAGCTTTCTTT. The rearrangement uses TRBV5-1 and TRBJ1-1; 12 bases align to TRBD1. This CDR3 has 16 amino acids. Trimming took 3 bases from V and 8 from J; bases not matched to a gene: 11. CDR1 is SGHRS and CDR2 is YFSETQ in the germline V gene.

The V gene is TRBV5-4, the J gene TRBJ2-1; TRBD1 matches at 7 bases. The trim removed 2 bases at V and 5 bases at J, leaving 1 base unmatched. The CDR3 spans 13 residues. The germline CDR1 and CDR2 sequences are SGHNT and YYREEE (reference sequence). The CDR3 DNA reads as TGTGCCAGCAGCTTCACAGGGGACAATGAGCAGTTCTTC. The encoded protein is CASSFTGDNEQFF.

The J gene is TRBJ1-2, the V gene TRBV4-3; 7 bases line up with TRBD1. V was clipped by 1 base and J by 4 bases; unmatched bases: 3. In germline, CDR1 is LGHNA, CDR2 YSLEER. The CDR3 sequence is 14 residues long. For the CDR3, the DNA is TGCGCCAGCAGCCAAGGTCAGGGGGGCTATGGCTACACCTTC. Translating it yields CASSQGQGGYGYTF.

The chain has TRBV5-6 and TRBJ2-5; D gene uncertain. The CDR3 is made up of 11 amino acids. CDR1 and CDR2 (germline): SGHDT, YYEEEE. Trimming took 4 bases from V and 4 from J, leaving 5 bases between them. The CDR3 loop reads CASSLRETQYF. CDR3 in DNA: TGTGCCAGCAGCCTGAGAGAGACCCAGTACTTC.

V usage is TRBV7-2 and J usage is TRBJ2-7; 10 bases align to TRBD2. The V gene's germline CDR1 is SGHTA and CDR2 FQGNSA. This CDR3 contains 14 residues. With 5 bases clipped from V and 1 base from J, the junction kept 2 bases outside the gene matches. The CDR3 bases are TGTGCCAGCAGCAATAGCGGGAGGTCCTACGAGCAGTACTTC. Residues: CASSNSGRSYEQYF.

This chain uses TRBV7-9 with TRBJ1-5, with unresolved D. V lost 5 bases and J lost 11, with 16 bases in between. The germline V gene encodes CDR1 SEHNR and CDR2 FQNEAQ (reference sequence). The CDR3 has 13 amino acids. The CDR3 DNA reads TGTGCCAGCAGCCCCGGTGGTTGGGTAGCCCAGCATTTT. Translation gives CASSPGGWVAQHF. Together with reference TRBV7-9 and TRBJ1-5, the CDR3 gives the full variable domain: DTGVSQNPRHKITKRGQNVTFRCDPISEHNRLYWYRQTLGQGPEFLTYFQNEAQLEKSRLLSDRFSAERPKGSFSTLEIQRTEQGDSAMYLCASSPGGWVAQHFGDGTRLSIL.

The CDR3 loop reads CSAWENEQFF. In DNA form, the CDR3 reads TGCAGTGCTTGGGAGAATGAGCAGTTCTTC. The genes are TRBV20-1 and TRBJ2-1; D might be TRBD2 (5 bases). The germline gives CDR1 DFQATT, CDR2 SNEGSKA (reference sequence). This CDR3 comprises 10 residues. The V and J ends lost 5 bases and 7 bases respectively, with 6 bases between them.